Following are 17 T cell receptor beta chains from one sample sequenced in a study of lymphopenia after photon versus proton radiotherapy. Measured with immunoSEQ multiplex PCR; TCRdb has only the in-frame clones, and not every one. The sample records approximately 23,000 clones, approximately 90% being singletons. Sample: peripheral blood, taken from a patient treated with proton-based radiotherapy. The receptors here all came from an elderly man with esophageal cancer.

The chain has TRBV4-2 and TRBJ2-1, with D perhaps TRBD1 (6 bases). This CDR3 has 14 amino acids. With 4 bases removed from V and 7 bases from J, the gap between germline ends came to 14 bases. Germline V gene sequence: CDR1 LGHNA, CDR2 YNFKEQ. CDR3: CASSPQGIANEQFF. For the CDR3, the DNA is TGTGCCAGCAGCCCACAGGGAATCGCAAATGAGCAGTTCTTC.

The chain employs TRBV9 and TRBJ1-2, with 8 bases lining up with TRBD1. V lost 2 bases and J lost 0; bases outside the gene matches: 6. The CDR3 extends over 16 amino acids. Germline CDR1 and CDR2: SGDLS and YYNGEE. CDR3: CASSVDRVASNYGYTF. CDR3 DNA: TGTGCCAGCAGCGTGGACAGGGTGGCGTCTAACTATGGCTACACCTTC.

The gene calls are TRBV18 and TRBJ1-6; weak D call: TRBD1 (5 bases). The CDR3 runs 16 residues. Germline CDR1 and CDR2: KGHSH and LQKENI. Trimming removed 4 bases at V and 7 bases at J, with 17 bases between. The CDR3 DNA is TGTGCCAGCTCACAGGGACCTCCCAGAGGGAATTCACCCCTCCACTTT. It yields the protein CASSQGPPRGNSPLHF. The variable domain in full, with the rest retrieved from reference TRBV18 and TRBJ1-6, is NAGVMQNPRHLVRRRGQEARLRCSPMKGHSHVYWYRQLPEEGLKFMVYLQKENIIDESGMPKERFSAEFPKEGPSILRIQQVVRGDSAAYFCASSQGPPRGNSPLHFGNGTRLTVT.

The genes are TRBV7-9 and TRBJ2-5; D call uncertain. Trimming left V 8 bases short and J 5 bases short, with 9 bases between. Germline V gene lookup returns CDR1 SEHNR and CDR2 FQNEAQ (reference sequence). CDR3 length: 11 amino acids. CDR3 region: CASGGRETQYF. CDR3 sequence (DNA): TGTGCCAGCGGCGGTCGGGAGACCCAGTACTTC.

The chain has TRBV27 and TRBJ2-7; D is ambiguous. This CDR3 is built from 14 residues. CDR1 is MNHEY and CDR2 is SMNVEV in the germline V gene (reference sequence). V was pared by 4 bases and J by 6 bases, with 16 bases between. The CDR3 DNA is TGTGCCAGCAGTTCTCTACAGAGTCTGGGCGAGCAGTACTTC. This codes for CASSSLQSLGEQYF.

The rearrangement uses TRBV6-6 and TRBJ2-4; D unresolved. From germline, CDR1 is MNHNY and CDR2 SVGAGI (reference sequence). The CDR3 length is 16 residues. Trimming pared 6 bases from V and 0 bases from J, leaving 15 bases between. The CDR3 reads CASSPRSPLAKNIQYF. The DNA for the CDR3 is TGTGCCAGCAGCCCCCGCTCGCCACTAGCCAAAAACATTCAGTACTTC.

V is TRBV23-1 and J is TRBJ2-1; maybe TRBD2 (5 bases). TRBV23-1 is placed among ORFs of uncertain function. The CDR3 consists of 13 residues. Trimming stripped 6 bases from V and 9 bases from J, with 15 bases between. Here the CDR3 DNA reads TGCGCCAGCAGCCCGGGGTGGTGTTGTGAGCAGTTCTTC. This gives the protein CASSPGWCCEQFF.

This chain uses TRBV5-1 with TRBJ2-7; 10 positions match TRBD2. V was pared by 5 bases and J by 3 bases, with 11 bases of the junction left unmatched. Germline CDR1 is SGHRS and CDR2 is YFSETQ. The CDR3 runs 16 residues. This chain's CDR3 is CASSLTPTSGNYEQYF. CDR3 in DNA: TGCGCCAGCAGTCTGACCCCAACTAGCGGGAACTACGAGCAGTACTTC.

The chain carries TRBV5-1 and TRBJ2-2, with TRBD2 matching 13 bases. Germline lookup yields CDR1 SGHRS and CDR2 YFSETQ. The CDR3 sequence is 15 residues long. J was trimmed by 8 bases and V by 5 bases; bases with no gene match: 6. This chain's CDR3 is CASRRTSGSSGELFF. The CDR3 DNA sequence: TGCGCCAGCAGGAGGACTAGCGGGAGTTCAGGGGAGCTGTTTTTT.

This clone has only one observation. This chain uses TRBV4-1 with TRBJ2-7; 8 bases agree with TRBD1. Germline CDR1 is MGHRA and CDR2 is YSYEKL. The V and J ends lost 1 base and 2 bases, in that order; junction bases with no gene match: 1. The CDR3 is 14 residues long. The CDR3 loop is CASSQVQGAYEQYF. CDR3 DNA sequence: TGCGCCAGCAGCCAAGTACAGGGGGCCTACGAGCAGTACTTC.

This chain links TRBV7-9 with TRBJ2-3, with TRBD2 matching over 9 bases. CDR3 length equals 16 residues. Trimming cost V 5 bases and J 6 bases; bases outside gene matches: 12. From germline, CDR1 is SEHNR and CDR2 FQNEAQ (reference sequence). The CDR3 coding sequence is TGTGCCAGCAGCCGGGCTAGCGGGGCCGGGGGTGATACGCAGTATTTT. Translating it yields CASSRASGAGGDTQYF.

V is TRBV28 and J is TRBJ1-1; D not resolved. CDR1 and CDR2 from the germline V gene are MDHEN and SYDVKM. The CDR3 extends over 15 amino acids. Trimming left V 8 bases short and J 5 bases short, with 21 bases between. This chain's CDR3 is CASPKSGSGATEAFF. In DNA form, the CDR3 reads TGTGCCAGCCCAAAGTCGGGGTCTGGTGCAACTGAAGCTTTCTTT.

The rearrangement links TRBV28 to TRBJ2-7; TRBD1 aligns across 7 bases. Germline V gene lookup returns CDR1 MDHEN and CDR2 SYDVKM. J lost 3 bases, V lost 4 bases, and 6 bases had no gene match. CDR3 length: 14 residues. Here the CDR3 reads CASSYPGQYYEQYF. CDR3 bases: TGTGCCAGCAGTTACCCGGGACAGTACTACGAGCAGTACTTC.

The CDR3 nucleotides read TGTGCCAGCAGCCCCCAGCCCGGGACAGGGAATGAAGCTTTCTTT. It codes for CASSPQPGTGNEAFF. The rearrangement links TRBV7-3 to TRBJ1-1; TRBD1 agrees at 9 bases. The CDR3 consists of 15 residues. Trimming removed 5 bases from V and 7 bases from J; junction bases left unmatched: 11. Germline V CDR1 and CDR2: SGHTA, FQGTGA.

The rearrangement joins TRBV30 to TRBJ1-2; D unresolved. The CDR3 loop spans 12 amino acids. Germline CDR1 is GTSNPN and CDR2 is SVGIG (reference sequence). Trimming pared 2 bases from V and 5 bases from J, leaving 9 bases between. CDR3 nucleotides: TGTGCCTGGAGTCCTATCCGATATGGCTACACCTTC. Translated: CAWSPIRYGYTF. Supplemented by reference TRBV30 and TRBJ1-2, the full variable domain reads SQTIHQWPATLVQPVGSPLSLECTVEGTSNPNLYWYRQAAGRGLQLLFYSVGIGQISSEVPQNLSASRPQDRQFILSSKKLLLSDSGFYLCAWSPIRYGYTFGSGTRLTVV.

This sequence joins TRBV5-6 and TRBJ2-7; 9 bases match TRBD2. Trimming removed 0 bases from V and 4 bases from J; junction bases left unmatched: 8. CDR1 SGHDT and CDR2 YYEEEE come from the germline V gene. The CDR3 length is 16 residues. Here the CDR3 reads CASSLEWPSGKYEQYF. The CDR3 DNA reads TGTGCCAGCAGCTTGGAGTGGCCTAGCGGGAAGTACGAGCAGTACTTC.

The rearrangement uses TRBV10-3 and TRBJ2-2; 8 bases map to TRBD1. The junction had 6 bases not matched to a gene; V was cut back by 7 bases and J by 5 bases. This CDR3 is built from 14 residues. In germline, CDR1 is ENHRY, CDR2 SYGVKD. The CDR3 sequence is CAITGQGGTGELFF. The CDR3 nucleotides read TGTGCCATCACTGGACAGGGCGGTACCGGGGAGCTGTTTTTT.